The clone carrying this T cell receptor beta chain appeared once. CDR1 and CDR2 (germline): SEHNR, FQNEAQ (reference sequence). V lost 2 bases and J lost 5; bases outside the gene matches: 17. The CDR3 has 18 residues. Amplification of TCR beta CDR3 regions was performed using RNA transcripts as template. Initially, a first-round RT-PCR of the TCR CDR3 employed the HTBI primer set. Via MiXCR, TCRdb re-called the multiplex PCR reads, giving one row per CDR3 protein. The data hold hundreds of thousands of distinct CDR3 sequences, with about 15% observed a single time. These data come from a study of T cells in Graves' hyperthyroidism and ophthalmopathy.

The J gene is TRBJ2-7, the V gene TRBV7-9; TRBD1 agrees at 8 bases. The receptor's source is a woman between 25 and 40 years old with Graves' hyperthyroidism. Source material: blood. Here the CDR3 reads CASSLNDRGFFKLNEQYF. For the CDR3, the DNA is TGTGCCAGCAGCTTAAACGACAGGGGATTTTTCAAGTTGAACGAGCAGTACTTC.